This entry is about one T cell receptor beta chain. These data originate in a study of blood T cell repertoires in COVID-19. Study-level information: Sites in the United States, Italy and Spain provided acute and convalescent COVID-19 samples. PBMCs, B-cell-depleted T cells, or T cells provided the cDNA or gDNA that made up the material.

V lost 1 base and J lost 5; bases outside the gene matches: 5. The CDR3 contains 15 residues. Germline values: CDR1 SGHRS, CDR2 YFSETQ. In the authors' workflow: The authors estimated nucleated cell counts from reference gene primer amplification. Sequenced by immunoSEQ multiplex PCR; TCRdb stores in-frame clones only, minus some. V, J and clone size derive from that table, while D and trimming were established from the DNA sequence. The table shows 130,000 or so clones, with roughly four fifths occurring only once. The sequencing sample was made of peripheral blood. The sequence derives from a woman aged 60 to 75 with acute or convalescent COVID-19. V usage is TRBV5-1 and J usage is TRBJ2-2; the match to TRBD2 covers 7 bases. CDR3 amino acids: CASSLRLAETGELFF. CDR3 nucleotide sequence: TGCGCCAGCAGCTTGAGACTAGCCGAGACCGGGGAGCTGTTTTTT.